Each of the 21 T cell receptor beta chains below was sequenced from the same sample in a study of vaccination effects on CD4 cells after COVID-19. Assay used: immunoSEQ multiplex PCR; TCRdb lists only in-frame clones, some missing. The sample has tens of thousands of clones, just under 75% seen once; the top ten hold roughly 2%. No cognate antigen is known for these TCRs. CD4+ T cells were isolated after around 10 days of culture. Two doses of either BNT162b2 or mRNA-1273 were given to each participant. The sequenced sample was CD4+ T cells from PBMCs cultured without peptide, obtained after COVID-19 vaccination. Every receptor here comes from a human donor who received a COVID-19 vaccine.

This chain uses TRBV5-1 with TRBJ2-2; TRBD2 matches at 13 bases. V lost 4 bases to trimming and J lost 7 bases; unmatched junction nucleotides: 10. Germline V lookup: CDR1 SGHRS, CDR2 YFSETQ. The CDR3 is made up of 17 amino acids. The CDR3 protein is CASSLPGLAGVSGELFF. CDR3 DNA: TGCGCCAGCAGCCTCCCCGGACTAGCGGGAGTAAGCGGGGAGCTGTTTTTT.

The chain has TRBV29-1 and TRBJ2-1, with unresolved D. The CDR3 is 15 amino acids. V was cut by 3 bases and J by 6 bases, with 18 bases left in between. The germline V gene encodes CDR1 SQVTM and CDR2 ANQGSEA. The chain's CDR3 is CSVDIQRPTFNEQFF. Here the CDR3 DNA reads TGCAGCGTTGACATACAGAGACCCACATTCAATGAGCAGTTCTTC.

The chain employs TRBV28 and TRBJ1-2; D is ambiguous. This CDR3 spans 12 amino acids. CDR1 and CDR2 from the germline V gene are MDHEN and SYDVKM. Trimming removed 2 bases at V and 7 bases at J, with 8 bases between. The CDR3 is CASSLRVPGYTF. The CDR3 region has the DNA TGTGCCAGCAGTTTACGGGTTCCTGGCTACACCTTC.

The V call is TRBV6-6, the J call TRBJ2-3; the D gene could be TRBD1 or TRBD2 (6 bases each). Per germline, CDR1 MNHNY and CDR2 SVGAGI (reference sequence). This CDR3 region has 15 residues. The V end was cut by 5 bases, the J end by 5 bases, with 17 bases between. The CDR3 sequence is CASSPRRGVIDTQYF. CDR3 DNA sequence: TGTGCCAGCAGTCCTCGTAGGGGGGTGATAGATACGCAGTATTTT.

This clone was counted only a few times. J is TRBJ1-1 and V is TRBV12-3 or TRBV12-4; no clear D. The CDR3 spans 12 residues. The V gene lost 8 bases and the J gene lost 3 bases, with 10 bases spanning the gap. The CDR3 protein is CASAAGYTEAFF. The CDR3 DNA sequence: TGTGCCAGCGCGGCGGGTTACACTGAAGCTTTCTTT.

The chain combines TRBV9 with TRBJ2-5; 7 bases map to TRBD1. Germline V gives CDR1 SGDLS, CDR2 YYNGEE. The length of the CDR3 is 14 residues. J lost 4 bases, V lost 3 bases, and 6 bases had no gene match. The CDR3 coding sequence is TGTGCCAGCAGCGCCGGACAGGTTGGAGAGACCCAGTACTTC. The encoded protein is CASSAGQVGETQYF.

The rearrangement links TRBV6-5 to TRBJ1-1; weak D call: TRBD1 (5 bases). Germline V CDR1 and CDR2: MNHEY, SVGAGI. The ends were cut back, 2 bases at V and 5 bases at J, with 12 bases in the middle. The CDR3 runs to 14 residues. The CDR3 region has the DNA TGTGCCAGCAGTTACACGGGGGTTCGGACTGAAGCTTTCTTT. Its protein is CASSYTGVRTEAFF.

This chain connects TRBV5-8 to TRBJ2-1, with D possibly TRBD2 on 7 matching bases. The CDR3 totals 16 residues. V dropped 7 bases and J dropped 6 bases, with 23 bases sitting between them. Germline-derived CDR1 and CDR2 are SGHTS and YDEGEE. The CDR3 sequence is CASPGGLGLRPNEQFF. The CDR3 region has the DNA TGTGCCAGCCCCGGGGGCTTGGGACTAAGACCCAATGAGCAGTTCTTC.

This clone has just a few counts. This chain uses TRBV4-1 with TRBJ2-4; D is uncertain. The CDR3 covers 15 residues. Germline CDR1 MGHRA, CDR2 YSYEKL. V was clipped by 3 bases and J by 9 bases, with 18 bases between them. The CDR3 region is CASSHTDARPTIQYF. As DNA, the CDR3 is TGCGCCAGCAGCCACACGGACGCCCGGCCTACCATTCAGTACTTC.

This chain connects TRBV4-1 to TRBJ1-6; D is unclear. V was trimmed by 2 bases and J by 5 bases, leaving 10 bases between them. There are 15 residues in the CDR3. In germline, CDR1 is MGHRA, CDR2 YSYEKL. The CDR3 sequence: CASSQSILDNSPLHF. The CDR3 nucleotides are TGCGCCAGCAGCCAATCTATCCTCGATAATTCACCCCTCCACTTT.

The V and J genes are TRBV12-3 or TRBV12-4 and TRBJ2-3; D call uncertain. The CDR3 spans 11 residues. V gave up 3 bases and J gave up 5 bases, with 3 bases separating them. As DNA, the CDR3 is TGTGCCAGCAGTTTCAGAGATACGCAGTATTTT. This sequence encodes CASSFRDTQYF.

V is TRBV3-1 (or the pseudogene TRBV3-2) and J is TRBJ1-5, with TRBD1 matching 7 bases. V dropped 3 bases and J dropped 1; count of bases not matched to a gene: 6. CDR1 is LGHDT and CDR2 is YNNKEL in the germline V gene (reference sequence). This CDR3 is built from 16 residues. CDR3 in DNA: TGTGCCAGCAGCCAGAGGCCAGGGGGGAGCAATCAGCCCCAGCATTTT. Translated: CASSQRPGGSNQPQHF.

The V gene is TRBV10-3, the J gene TRBJ1-1, with D possibly matching TRBD1 (5 bases). V was trimmed by 0 bases and J by 0 bases, leaving 11 bases between them. The CDR3 totals 16 residues. Germline CDR1 is ENHRY and CDR2 is SYGVKD. CDR3 nucleotides: TGTGCCATCAGTGAGTCGAAAGGGGAGGTGAACACTGAAGCTTTCTTT. Encoded protein: CAISESKGEVNTEAFF.

This chain uses TRBV10-2 with TRBJ2-5; D possibly corresponds to TRBD2 (6 bases). This CDR3 spans 13 amino acids. V shed 5 bases and J shed 3 bases, with 10 bases lying between them. In germline, CDR1 is WSHSY, CDR2 SAAADI. The CDR3 DNA reads as TGCGCCAGCAGTTATAGCGGTGAAGAGACCCAGTACTTC. It specifies CASSYSGEETQYF.

This rearrangement joins TRBV3-1 (or the pseudogene TRBV3-2) to TRBJ2-1, with D tentatively TRBD2 (5 bases). The ends were cut back, 4 bases at V and 0 bases at J, with 13 bases in the middle. This CDR3 has 16 amino acids. Germline loops: CDR1 LGHDT, CDR2 YNNKEL (reference sequence). In nucleotides, the CDR3 is TGTGCCAGCAGCCCCCGGGGTGGTTCCTCCTACAATGAGCAGTTCTTC. Protein sequence: CASSPRGGSSYNEQFF.

The gene calls are TRBV5-1 and TRBJ2-5; possible D gene TRBD1, 5 bases. Germline CDR1 is SGHRS and CDR2 is YFSETQ. V dropped 2 bases and J dropped 7 bases, with 15 bases sitting between them. CDR3 length equals 14 residues. The CDR3 region is CASSFNTGSRTQYF. In DNA form, the CDR3 reads TGCGCCAGCAGCTTCAATACAGGTTCCCGGACCCAGTACTTC.

The rearrangement joins TRBV5-1 to TRBJ2-5, with D possibly being TRBD2 (7 bases). Trimming took off 5 bases at V and 5 bases at J, with 25 bases between the two ends. Germline V gene lookup returns CDR1 SGHRS and CDR2 YFSETQ. The CDR3 extends over 17 amino acids. CDR3 in amino acids: CASSRTAGHPAGETQYF. The CDR3 DNA reads as TGCGCCAGCAGTCGAACAGCGGGACACCCGGCAGGGGAGACCCAGTACTTC.

This clone was counted a few times. This chain's CDR3 is CASSWGTTTNEKLFF. The CDR3 DNA sequence: TGCGCCAGCAGCTGGGGGACTACAACTAATGAAAAACTGTTTTTT. The genes are TRBV5-1 and TRBJ1-4; possibly TRBD1 for D (5 bases). Germline CDR1 SGHRS, CDR2 YFSETQ. Between the trimmed V and J ends, which lost 3 bases and 0 bases, there was a span of 9 bases. CDR3 length: 15 amino acids.

This clone showed up just a few times. The J gene is TRBJ1-5, the V gene TRBV19; 7 nucleotides line up with TRBD1. Germline CDR1 is LNHDA and CDR2 is SQIVND (reference sequence). The CDR3 has 13 amino acids. V was clipped by 3 bases and J by 4 bases; unmatched bases: 0. The CDR3 loop is CASSMTGNQPQHF. In nucleotides, the CDR3 is TGTGCCAGTAGTATGACAGGGAATCAGCCCCAGCATTTT. The full variable domain, with the rest looked up from reference TRBV19 and TRBJ1-5, is DGGITQSPKYLFRKEGQNVTLSCEQNLNHDAMYWYRQDPGQGLRLIYYSQIVNDFQKGDIAEGYSVSREKKESFPLTVTSAQKNPTAFYLCASSMTGNQPQHFGDGTRLSIL.

This chain uses TRBV7-3 with TRBJ1-6, with D possibly TRBD1 on 6 matching bases. V shed 5 bases and J shed 0 bases, with 14 bases lying between them. The germline CDR1 and CDR2 sequences are SGHTA and FQGTGA. The CDR3 has 17 amino acids. For the CDR3, the DNA is TGTGCCAGCAGCCGGTTGGGGGCGAGCTCCTATAATTCACCCCTCCACTTT. It encodes CASSRLGASSYNSPLHF.

V and J are TRBV19 and TRBJ1-2; D perhaps matches TRBD1 (6 bases). Germline CDR1 reads LNHDA; CDR2 reads SQIVND (reference sequence). The length of the CDR3 is 14 residues. V lost 0 bases and J lost 8, with 13 bases in between. The CDR3 DNA follows: TGTGCCAGTAGTATAGATCACAGGGCCCCAGGCTACACCTTC. Residues: CASSIDHRAPGYTF.